One and the same sample provided the 10 T cell receptor beta chains below, sequenced in a study of cytomegalovirus exposure and HLA in healthy donors. Repertoires were generated with immunoSEQ multiplex PCR, while TCRdb's copy carries only in-frame clones and drops some. The sample lists approximately 160,000 clones, 80% to 85% occurring once. Sequenced: PBMCs. The receptors shown here come from a man younger than 45 in good health and CMV-seropositive.

The chain carries TRBV30 and TRBJ1-2; D gene ambiguous. The CDR3 spans 11 residues. CDR1 and CDR2 from the germline V gene are GTSNPN and SVGIG (reference sequence). V was cut by 0 bases and J by 8 bases, with 7 bases left in between. Written as DNA, the CDR3 is TGTGCCTGGAGTGTACTGCCAGGCTACACCTTC. Protein sequence: CAWSVLPGYTF.

The rearrangement links TRBV25-1 to TRBJ1-3, with a possible D match to TRBD1 (5 bases). The V gene's germline CDR1 is MGHDK and CDR2 SYGVNS. Between the trimmed V and J ends, which lost 6 bases and 3 bases, there was a span of 12 bases. This CDR3 spans 14 amino acids. This chain's CDR3 is CASSFDSFGNTIYF. The CDR3 region has the DNA TGTGCCAGCAGCTTCGACAGCTTTGGAAACACCATATATTTT.

This clone appeared a single time. The V gene is TRBV7-2, the J gene TRBJ1-1, with D possibly TRBD1 on 5 matching bases. This CDR3 is 14 amino acids long. The V gene lost 5 bases and the J gene lost 5 bases, with 15 bases spanning the gap. Germline V gene data show CDR1 as SGHTA and CDR2 as FQGNSA. Written as DNA, the CDR3 is TGTGCCAGCAGCCCAGCGGGTGGGGGGACTGAAGCTTTCTTT. Translation: CASSPAGGGTEAFF.

The chain carries TRBV29-1 and TRBJ2-1, with D maybe TRBD1 (6 bases). V lost 6 bases and J 3 bases, leaving 18 bases between the germline ends. Germline values: CDR1 SQVTM, CDR2 ANQGSEA. The CDR3 spans 15 residues. The CDR3 sequence is CSVQGGQFRYNEQFF. CDR3 coding DNA: TGCAGCGTCCAAGGGGGACAATTCCGCTACAATGAGCAGTTCTTC.

The rearrangement links TRBV18 to TRBJ2-1; TRBD1 matches 11 bases. Germline V CDR1 and CDR2: KGHSH, LQKENI. The CDR3 extends over 18 amino acids. V lost 3 bases, J lost 1 base, and 8 bases stayed unmatched. In DNA form, the CDR3 reads TGTGCCAGCTCACCGGGACAGGGGGTCCTTGGGTCCTACAATGAGCAGTTCTTC. This sequence encodes CASSPGQGVLGSYNEQFF. Full variable domain (missing parts from reference TRBV18 and TRBJ2-1): NAGVMQNPRHLVRRRGQEARLRCSPMKGHSHVYWYRQLPEEGLKFMVYLQKENIIDESGMPKERFSAEFPKEGPSILRIQQVVRGDSAAYFCASSPGQGVLGSYNEQFFGPGTRLTVL.

The chain couples TRBV27 to TRBJ2-7; tentative D call: TRBD2 (6 bases). V was shortened by 5 bases and J by 4 bases, with 15 bases between the two germline ends. The CDR3 extends over 14 amino acids. CDR1 and CDR2 (germline): MNHEY, SMNVEV (reference sequence). For the CDR3, the DNA is TGTGCCAGCAGTCTCGGGACTGGGGAATACGAGCAGTACTTC. Translation: CASSLGTGEYEQYF.

This sequence joins TRBV5-4 and TRBJ2-7, with 8 bases fitting TRBD1. CDR3 length equals 14 residues. Unmatched junction bases numbered 2, after V lost 0 bases and J lost 3 bases. Germline values: CDR1 SGHNT, CDR2 YYREEE (reference sequence). CDR3 region: CASSLGQGNYEQYF. In DNA form, the CDR3 reads TGTGCCAGCAGCTTGGGACAGGGGAACTACGAGCAGTACTTC. The full variable domain, in which reference TRBV5-4 and TRBJ2-7 provide the parts outside the CDR3, is ETGVTQSPTHLIKTRGQQVTLRCSSQSGHNTVSWYQQALGQGPQFIFQYYREEENGRGNFPPRFSGLQFPNYSSELNVNALELDDSALYLCASSLGQGNYEQYFGPGTRLTVT.

The chain couples TRBV5-5 to TRBJ2-1; TRBD1 matches 8 bases. Trimming removed 2 bases from V and 5 bases from J; junction bases left unmatched: 6. The CDR3 is 15 residues long. In germline, CDR1 is SGHKS, CDR2 YYEKEE (reference sequence). For the CDR3, the DNA is TGTGCCAGCAGCTTCAGGACAGGGAGTAACAATGAGCAGTTCTTC. It specifies CASSFRTGSNNEQFF.

Concerning this clone itself: Other DNA sequences in the same sample also yield this CDR3. The J gene is TRBJ2-7, the V gene TRBV7-3; 8 bases line up with TRBD1. The germline V gene has CDR1 SGHTA and CDR2 FQGTGA. The length of the CDR3 is 13 residues. With 4 bases clipped from V and 7 bases from J, the junction kept 6 bases outside the gene matches. This CDR3 is CASSSGQGREQYF. DNA of the CDR3: TGTGCCAGCAGCTCCGGACAGGGTCGAGAGCAGTACTTC.

As DNA, the CDR3 is TGTGCCAGCAGTTCGGGTTGGGGGGGCCGTGAAAAACTGTTTTTT. Translating it yields CASSSGWGGREKLFF. The chain has TRBV27 and TRBJ1-4, with D perhaps TRBD1 (6 bases). CDR1 is MNHEY, CDR2 SMNVEV, per germline (reference sequence). This CDR3 is 15 amino acids long. Deletions cut 4 bases from V and 7 bases from J, with 16 bases between.